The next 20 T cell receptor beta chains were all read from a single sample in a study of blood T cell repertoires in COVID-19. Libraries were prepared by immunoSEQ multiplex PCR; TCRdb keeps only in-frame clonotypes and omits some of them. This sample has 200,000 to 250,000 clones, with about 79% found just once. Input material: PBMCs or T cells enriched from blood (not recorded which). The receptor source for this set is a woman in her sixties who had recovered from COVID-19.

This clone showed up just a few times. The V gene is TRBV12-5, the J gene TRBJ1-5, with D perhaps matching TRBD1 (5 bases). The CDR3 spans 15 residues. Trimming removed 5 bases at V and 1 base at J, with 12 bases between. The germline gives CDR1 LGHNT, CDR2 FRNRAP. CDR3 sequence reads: CASGRGQGSNQPQHF. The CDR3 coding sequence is TGTGCTAGTGGTCGCGGACAAGGGAGCAATCAGCCCCAGCATTTT.

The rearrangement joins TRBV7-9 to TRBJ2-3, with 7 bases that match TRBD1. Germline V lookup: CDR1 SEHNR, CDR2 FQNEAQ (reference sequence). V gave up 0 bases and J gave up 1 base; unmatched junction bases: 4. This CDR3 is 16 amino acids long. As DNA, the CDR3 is TGTGCCAGCAGCTTAGCGCAGGGGGTGGGCACAGATACGCAGTATTTT. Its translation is CASSLAQGVGTDTQYF.

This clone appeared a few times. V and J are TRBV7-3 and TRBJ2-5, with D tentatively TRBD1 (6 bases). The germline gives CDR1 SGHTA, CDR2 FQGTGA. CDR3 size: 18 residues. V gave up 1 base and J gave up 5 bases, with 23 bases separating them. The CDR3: CASSLIPRRQAGGETQYF. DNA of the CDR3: TGTGCCAGCAGCTTAATTCCCAGACGACAGGCGGGTGGGGAGACCCAGTACTTC.

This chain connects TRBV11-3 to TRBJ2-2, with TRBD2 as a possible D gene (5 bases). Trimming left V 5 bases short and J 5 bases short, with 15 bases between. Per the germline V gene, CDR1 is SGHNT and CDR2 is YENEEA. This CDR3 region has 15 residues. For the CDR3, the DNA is TGTGCCAGCAGCCCGGGGTACCTCGAGACCGGGGAGCTGTTTTTT. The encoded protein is CASSPGYLETGELFF.

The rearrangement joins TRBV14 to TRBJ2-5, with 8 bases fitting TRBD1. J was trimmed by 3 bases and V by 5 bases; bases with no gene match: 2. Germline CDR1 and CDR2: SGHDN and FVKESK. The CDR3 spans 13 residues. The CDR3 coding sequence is TGTGCCAGCAGCAAGACAGGGGAAGAGACCCAGTACTTC. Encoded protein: CASSKTGEETQYF. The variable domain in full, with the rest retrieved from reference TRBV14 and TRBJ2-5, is EAGVTQFPSHSVIEKGQTVTLRCDPISGHDNLYWYRRVMGKEIKFLLHFVKESKQDESGMPNNRFLAERTGGTYSTLKVQPAELEDSGVYFCASSKTGEETQYFGPGTRLLVL.

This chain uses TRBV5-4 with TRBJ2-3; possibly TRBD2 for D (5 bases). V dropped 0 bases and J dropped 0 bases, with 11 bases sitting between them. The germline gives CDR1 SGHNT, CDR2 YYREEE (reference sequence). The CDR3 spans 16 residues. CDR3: CASSLDAAVSTDTQYF. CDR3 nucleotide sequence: TGTGCCAGCAGCTTGGATGCAGCGGTTAGCACAGATACGCAGTATTTT.

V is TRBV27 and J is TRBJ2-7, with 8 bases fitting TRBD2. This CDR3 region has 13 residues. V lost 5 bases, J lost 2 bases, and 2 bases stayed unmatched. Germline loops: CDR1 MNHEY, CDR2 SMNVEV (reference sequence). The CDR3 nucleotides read TGTGCCAGCAGTACGGGAGGGCCCTACGAGCAGTACTTC. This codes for CASSTGGPYEQYF.

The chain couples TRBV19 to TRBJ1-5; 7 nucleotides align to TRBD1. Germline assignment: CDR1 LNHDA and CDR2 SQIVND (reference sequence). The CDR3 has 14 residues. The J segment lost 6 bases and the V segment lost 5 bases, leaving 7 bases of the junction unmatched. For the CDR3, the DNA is TGTGCCAGTAGTCACCAGGGGGGACGTCAGCCCCAGCATTTT. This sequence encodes CASSHQGGRQPQHF.

CDR3 in DNA: TGTGCCAGCAGTTACCGGGACAGTAGCAATCAGCCCCAGCATTTT. Its translation is CASSYRDSSNQPQHF. The rearrangement links TRBV6-2 or TRBV6-3 to TRBJ1-5, with 7 bases fitting TRBD1. Germline V lookup: CDR1 MNHEY, CDR2 SVGEGT. Trimming took 2 bases from V and 0 from J; bases not matched to a gene: 1. The CDR3 runs to 15 residues.

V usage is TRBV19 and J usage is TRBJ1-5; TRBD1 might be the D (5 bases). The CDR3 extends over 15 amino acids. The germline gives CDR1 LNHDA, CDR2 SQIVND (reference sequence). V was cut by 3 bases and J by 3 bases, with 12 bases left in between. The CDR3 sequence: CASSMATGDNQPQHF. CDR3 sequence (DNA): TGTGCCAGTAGTATGGCTACAGGAGACAATCAGCCCCAGCATTTT.

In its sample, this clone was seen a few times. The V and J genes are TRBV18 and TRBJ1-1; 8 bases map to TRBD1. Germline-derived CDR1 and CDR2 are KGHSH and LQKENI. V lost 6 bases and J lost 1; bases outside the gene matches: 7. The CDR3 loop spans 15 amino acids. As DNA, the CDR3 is TGTGCCAGCTCCCGACAGGGGATTGAGAACACTGAAGCTTTCTTT. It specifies CASSRQGIENTEAFF.

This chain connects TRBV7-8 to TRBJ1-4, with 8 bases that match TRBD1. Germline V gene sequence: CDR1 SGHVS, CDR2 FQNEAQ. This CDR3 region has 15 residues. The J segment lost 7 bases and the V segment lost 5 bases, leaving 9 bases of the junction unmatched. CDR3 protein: CASSTRTGTGEKLFF. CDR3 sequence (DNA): TGTGCCAGCAGCACAAGAACCGGGACAGGTGAAAAACTGTTTTTT.

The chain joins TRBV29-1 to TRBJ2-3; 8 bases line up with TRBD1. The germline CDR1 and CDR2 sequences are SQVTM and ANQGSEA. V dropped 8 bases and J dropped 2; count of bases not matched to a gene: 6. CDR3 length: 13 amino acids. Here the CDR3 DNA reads TGCAGCATCGACAGGGGTGACACAGATACGCAGTATTTT. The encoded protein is CSIDRGDTDTQYF.

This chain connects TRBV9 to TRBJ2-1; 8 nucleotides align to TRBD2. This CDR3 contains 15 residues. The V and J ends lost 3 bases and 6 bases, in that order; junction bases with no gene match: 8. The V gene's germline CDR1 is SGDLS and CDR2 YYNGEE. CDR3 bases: TGTGCCAGCAGCGGGAGCGGGAGAGGTGGCAATGAGCAGTTCTTC. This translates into CASSGSGRGGNEQFF.

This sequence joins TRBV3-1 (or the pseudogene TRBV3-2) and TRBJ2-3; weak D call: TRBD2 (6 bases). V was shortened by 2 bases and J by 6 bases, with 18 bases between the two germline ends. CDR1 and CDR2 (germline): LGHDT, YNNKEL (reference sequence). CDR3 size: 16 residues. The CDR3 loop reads CASSQPSGGATDTQYF. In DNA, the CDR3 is TGTGCCAGCAGCCAACCTTCCGGGGGAGCGACGGATACGCAGTATTTT.

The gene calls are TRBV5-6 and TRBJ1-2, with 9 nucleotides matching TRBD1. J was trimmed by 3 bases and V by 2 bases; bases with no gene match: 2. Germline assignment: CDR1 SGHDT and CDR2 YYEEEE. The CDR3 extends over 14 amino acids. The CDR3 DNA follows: TGTGCCAGCAGCTTCCGGACAGGGGACTATGGCTACACCTTC. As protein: CASSFRTGDYGYTF.

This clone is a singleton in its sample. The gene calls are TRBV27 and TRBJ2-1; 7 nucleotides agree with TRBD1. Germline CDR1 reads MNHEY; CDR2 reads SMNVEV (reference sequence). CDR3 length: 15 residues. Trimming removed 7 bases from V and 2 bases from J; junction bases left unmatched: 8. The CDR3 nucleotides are TGTGCCAGCACCCAGGGGACAGATACCTACAATGAGCAGTTCTTC. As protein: CASTQGTDTYNEQFF.

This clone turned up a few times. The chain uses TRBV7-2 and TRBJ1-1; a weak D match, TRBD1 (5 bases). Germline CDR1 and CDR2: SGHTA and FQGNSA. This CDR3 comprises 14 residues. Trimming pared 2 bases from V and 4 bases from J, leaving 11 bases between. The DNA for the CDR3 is TGTGCCAGCAGCTTACGGGGGGTCGGCACTGAAGCTTTCTTT. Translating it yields CASSLRGVGTEAFF.

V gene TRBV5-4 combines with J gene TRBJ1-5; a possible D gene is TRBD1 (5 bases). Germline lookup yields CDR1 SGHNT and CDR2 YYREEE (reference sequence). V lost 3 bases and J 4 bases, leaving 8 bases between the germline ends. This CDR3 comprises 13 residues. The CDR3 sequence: CASSSDRNQPQHF. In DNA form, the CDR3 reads TGTGCCAGCAGCTCTGACAGAAATCAGCCCCAGCATTTT.

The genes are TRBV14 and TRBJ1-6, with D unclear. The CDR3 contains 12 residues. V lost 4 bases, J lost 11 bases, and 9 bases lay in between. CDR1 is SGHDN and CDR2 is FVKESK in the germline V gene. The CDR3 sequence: CASSPGEAPLHF. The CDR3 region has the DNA TGTGCCAGCAGCCCCGGGGAAGCACCCCTCCACTTT. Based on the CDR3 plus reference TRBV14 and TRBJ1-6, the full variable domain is EAGVTQFPSHSVIEKGQTVTLRCDPISGHDNLYWYRRVMGKEIKFLLHFVKESKQDESGMPNNRFLAERTGGTYSTLKVQPAELEDSGVYFCASSPGEAPLHFGNGTRLTVT.